Listed below are T cell receptor beta chains from one sample, sequenced in a study of T cell changes during pregnancy in multiple sclerosis. Profiled with immunoSEQ multiplex PCR; TCRdb holds only in-frame clones, not every one. Counted here are around 31,000 clones, almost 90% occurring once; the ten biggest clones make up under 0.75%. Sequenced here: CD4+ T cells from peripheral blood mononuclear cells, sampled in the third trimester of pregnancy. The origin of the receptors is a female donor in good health, enrolled as a control in a pregnancy study. CDR3s include the opening cysteine and the closing phenylalanine or tryptophan. The D gene is left open where the match is weak.

d_call,v_call,j_call,cdr3_nt,cdr3_aa
TRBD1,TRBV27,TRBJ1-5,TGTGCCAGCAGGCGGACAGGAGACAATCAGCCCCAGCATTTT,CASRRTGDNQPQHF
.,TRBV6-1,TRBJ2-7,TGTGCCAGCTCATGGGGAGTTACCTACGAGCAGTACTTC,CASSWGVTYEQYF
TRBD1,TRBV27,TRBJ1-5,TGTGCCAGCAGTCGAGGACAGGGGGCGGGTCAGCCCCAGCATTTT,CASSRGQGAGQPQHF
.,TRBV15,TRBJ1-2,TGTGCCACCAGCATTAGCGGGGGCGCTCAGAGGGGCTACACCTTC,CATSISGGAQRGYTF
.,TRBV30,TRBJ2-2,TGTGCCTGGGGGGAGGCGGGACGGGGAGCCGGGGAGCTGTTTTTT,CAWGEAGRGAGELFF
.,TRBV7-2,TRBJ1-2,TGTGCCAGCAGCCCAGGAATCTATGGCTACACCTTC,CASSPGIYGYTF
.,TRBV6-1,TRBJ2-5,TGTGCCAGCAGTCCCAGTGGCCCGGGGGAGACCCAGTACTTC,CASSPSGPGETQYF
.,TRBV27,TRBJ1-5,TGTGCCAGCAGTTTAACAGGGCAGGGGAGCAATCAGCCCCAGCATTTT,CASSLTGQGSNQPQHF
.,TRBV2,TRBJ2-3,TGTGCCAGCAGTATAAGGGACTTGAGCACAGATACGCAGTATTTT,CASSIRDLSTDTQYF
.,TRBV7-9,TRBJ1-3,TGTGCCAGCAGCCCTCCTTTTCGACTGTCCGTTACGAACACCATATATTTT,CASSPPFRLSVTNTIYF
TRBD2,TRBV9,TRBJ2-3,TGTGCCAGCAGCCTCGGGGGGGCAGATACGCAGTATTTT,CASSLGGADTQYF